The clone carrying this TCR beta chain was recorded many times. The record originates from a study of T-cell reconstitution after alpha-beta-depleted transplantation in children. Trimming cost V 3 bases and J 7 bases, with 15 bases left between them. Germline CDR1 reads DFQATT; CDR2 reads SNEGSKA (reference sequence). This CDR3 contains 13 residues. For TCRbeta, the library was prepared with unique molecular identifiers. TCRdb ran MiXCR on the PCR reads and lists one entry per CDR3 protein. The table lists hundreds of thousands of distinct CDR3 sequences, approximately 17% of them singletons, with around 0.96% in the top ten.

This TCR derives from a human donor who donated a stem cell graft to a child with acute myeloid leukemia. The material sequenced was PBMCs from the stem cell graft donor, taken from the stem cell graft. V is TRBV20-1 and J is TRBJ1-2; D perhaps matches TRBD1 (5 bases). CDR3 amino acids: CSASPRERGGYTF. CDR3 in DNA: TGCAGTGCTAGTCCCAGGGAGAGGGGTGGCTACACCTTC.